The 25 T cell receptor beta chains listed next were all sequenced from one sample in a study of cytomegalovirus exposure and HLA in healthy donors. The PCR was carried out with 60 Vbeta primers and 13 Jbeta primers. The table came from immunoSEQ multiplex PCR; TCRdb's copy has only in-frame clones and leaves some out. Found here are around 130,000 clones, less than 85% of them singletons; the top ten hold 2.1%. Sequenced input: PBMCs. Every receptor here comes from a woman aged 35 to 49 in good health and CMV-seropositive.

The gene calls are TRBV7-2 and TRBJ1-1; D is unresolved. Trimming pared 0 bases from V and 7 bases from J, leaving 18 bases between. Germline V gene data show CDR1 as SGHTA and CDR2 as FQGNSA. This CDR3 is built from 16 residues. The CDR3 spells CASSLAGSAARSEAFF. The CDR3 DNA follows: TGTGCCAGCAGCTTAGCAGGTTCTGCCGCAAGGAGTGAAGCTTTCTTT.

The chain is built from TRBV27 and TRBJ2-2; 9 positions match TRBD1. CDR1 MNHEY and CDR2 SMNVEV come from the germline V gene (reference sequence). V lost 6 bases, J lost 0 bases, and 2 bases stayed unmatched. The CDR3 length is 15 residues. The CDR3 loop reads CASSRDRANTGELFF. CDR3 coding DNA: TGTGCCAGCAGCCGGGACAGGGCGAACACCGGGGAGCTGTTTTTT.

The chain combines TRBV19 with TRBJ2-2; maybe TRBD2 (6 bases). Trimming cost V 11 bases and J 0 bases, with 19 bases left between them. CDR1 and CDR2 from the germline V gene are LNHDA and SQIVND (reference sequence). The CDR3 covers 16 residues. In nucleotides, the CDR3 is TGTGCCTGTACGCCCGGGGCGGGGACGAACACCGGGGAGCTGTTTTTT. It yields the protein CACTPGAGTNTGELFF.

This clone has just a few counts. V and J are TRBV4-2 and TRBJ2-5; tentative D call: TRBD2 (7 bases). This CDR3 comprises 15 residues. Trimming removed 4 bases at V and 4 bases at J, with 16 bases between. Germline CDR1 and CDR2: LGHNA and YNFKEQ. CDR3 residues: CASSRPSGGRETQYF. In DNA, the CDR3 is TGTGCCAGCAGCCGCCCCTCGGGGGGCCGAGAGACCCAGTACTTC.

The rearrangement joins TRBV11-2 to TRBJ2-3, with a weak D call TRBD2 (6 bases). Germline values: CDR1 SGHAT, CDR2 FQNNGV. V lost 5 bases and J 4 bases, leaving 19 bases between the germline ends. The CDR3 runs 16 residues. In nucleotides, the CDR3 is TGTGCCAGCAGCCAAGATCTGGCGGGATCCGCAGATACGCAGTATTTT. Translation gives CASSQDLAGSADTQYF.

The chain has TRBV4-2 and TRBJ1-2; possibly TRBD1 for D (6 bases). The V end lost 0 bases, the J end lost 3 bases, and 14 bases lay between the germline ends. The CDR3 runs to 16 residues. The germline V gene has CDR1 LGHNA and CDR2 YNFKEQ. CDR3 loop: CASSQDVRGSYYGYTF. The CDR3, as DNA: TGTGCCAGCAGCCAAGATGTCAGGGGTTCATACTATGGCTACACCTTC.

As DNA, the CDR3 is TGTGCCAGCAGCTTGGTCGGACAGGGGGCGTGGGAGACCCAGTACTTC. Its protein is CASSLVGQGAWETQYF. The chain couples TRBV5-6 to TRBJ2-5; 11 nucleotides align to TRBD1. Losses at the gene ends were 0 bases for V and 5 bases for J; bases not matched to a gene: 6. CDR1 SGHDT and CDR2 YYEEEE come from the germline V gene. This CDR3 contains 16 residues. Combining the CDR3 with reference TRBV5-6 and TRBJ2-5 gives the whole variable domain DAGVTQSPTHLIKTRGQQVTLRCSPKSGHDTVSWYQQALGQGPQFIFQYYEEEERQRGNFPDRFSGHQFPNYSSELNVNALLLGDSALYLCASSLVGQGAWETQYFGPGTRLLVL.

This chain connects TRBV4-2 to TRBJ2-2; D gene ambiguous. Germline assignment: CDR1 LGHNA and CDR2 YNFKEQ. The V end was cut by 7 bases, the J end by 0 bases, with 6 bases between. CDR3 length: 13 residues. CDR3 in DNA: TGTGCCAGCACGTCCCCGAACACCGGGGAGCTGTTTTTT. Translation gives CASTSPNTGELFF.

The chain carries TRBV18 and TRBJ1-5; D may be TRBD1 (6 bases). Germline V gene data show CDR1 as KGHSH and CDR2 as LQKENI. The germline V and J ends were trimmed by 2 bases and 2 bases, with 16 bases remaining between them. The CDR3 loop spans 17 amino acids. The CDR3 region has the DNA TGTGCCAGCTCACCATCCCTCCCGGGACAAGGCAATCAGCCCCAGCATTTT. Protein: CASSPSLPGQGNQPQHF.

In DNA form, the CDR3 reads TGTGCCAGCAGCCCCCGAGAAATAAAGGGGCACATTCAGTACTTC. Translating it yields CASSPREIKGHIQYF. This chain joins TRBV28 and TRBJ2-4; possible D gene TRBD1, 5 bases. V was clipped by 6 bases and J by 8 bases, with 20 bases between them. The V gene's germline CDR1 is MDHEN and CDR2 SYDVKM. This CDR3 contains 15 residues. The full variable domain, its missing parts supplied by reference TRBV28 and TRBJ2-4, is DVKVTQSSRYLVKRTGEKVFLECVQDMDHENMFWYRQDPGLGLRLIYFSYDVKMKEKGDIPEGYSVSREKKERFSLILESASTNQTSMYLCASSPREIKGHIQYFGAGTRLSVL.

This clone was counted once. This chain connects TRBV14 to TRBJ2-5; D may be TRBD2 (6 bases). The CDR3 covers 16 residues. Trimming shortened V by 1 base and J by 2 bases, and 14 bases separated the two germline ends. Germline CDR1 SGHDN, CDR2 FVKESK. The CDR3 DNA is TGTGCCAGCAGCCAAGGGTGGAGGGGACGGCAAGAGACCCAGTACTTC. Translating it yields CASSQGWRGRQETQYF.

The rearrangement joins TRBV6-5 to TRBJ2-2; TRBD2 matches at 8 bases. Trimming removed 7 bases from V and 1 base from J; junction bases left unmatched: 5. The germline gives CDR1 MNHEY, CDR2 SVGAGI. The CDR3 consists of 15 residues. As DNA, the CDR3 is TGTGCCAGCACCCTCGGGGGGGGGAACACCGGGGAGCTGTTTTTT. Translation gives CASTLGGGNTGELFF.

This clone was counted between two and nine times. The CDR3 DNA sequence: TGTGCCAGCAGCGTAGTCCCCTCGACTAGCGGGGTCCAAGAGACCCAGTACTTC. Protein product: CASSVVPSTSGVQETQYF. The V gene is TRBV9, the J gene TRBJ2-5, with 11 bases fitting TRBD2. The CDR3 totals 18 residues. V gave up 0 bases and J gave up 1 base; unmatched junction bases: 8. Germline V CDR1 and CDR2: SGDLS, YYNGEE.

This chain joins TRBV6-5 and TRBJ2-7; D perhaps matches TRBD2 (5 bases). V was shortened by 5 bases and J by 3 bases, with 14 bases between the two germline ends. This CDR3 has 14 amino acids. From germline, CDR1 is MNHEY and CDR2 SVGAGI. The DNA for the CDR3 is TGTGCCAGCAGTCCCAATCCCCGGGACTACGAGCAGTACTTC. This encodes CASSPNPRDYEQYF.

The CDR3 sequence: CASSLSRLHGTEAFF. CDR3 coding DNA: TGTGCCAGCAGTTTATCCCGACTACACGGCACTGAAGCTTTCTTT. The chain carries TRBV27 and TRBJ1-1; D gene ambiguous. V gave up 0 bases and J gave up 4 bases, with 12 bases separating them. The CDR3 totals 15 residues. Per germline, CDR1 MNHEY and CDR2 SMNVEV (reference sequence).

This chain links TRBV27 with TRBJ2-7; 8 nucleotides agree with TRBD1. CDR1 and CDR2 (germline): MNHEY, SMNVEV (reference sequence). The V gene end was trimmed by 4 bases and the J gene end by 10 bases; junction bases not matched to a gene: 9. The CDR3 extends over 13 amino acids. Here the CDR3 reads CASSSLGQGGQYF. CDR3 bases: TGTGCCAGCAGTTCCCTCGGACAGGGAGGACAGTACTTC.

V is TRBV2 and J is TRBJ1-1, with D perhaps matching TRBD1 (6 bases). The CDR3 is 15 amino acids. The V end was cut by 6 bases, the J end by 11 bases, with 25 bases between. Germline-derived CDR1 and CDR2 are SNHLY and FYNNEI. CDR3 DNA: TGTGCCAGCAGCCAAAGCGGACAGTCTAACGGTTCGGCTTTCTTT. Translation gives CASSQSGQSNGSAFF.

This chain connects TRBV5-1 to TRBJ2-7, with 7 bases lining up with TRBD1. Germline V gene sequence: CDR1 SGHRS, CDR2 YFSETQ. V dropped 6 bases and J dropped 2; count of bases not matched to a gene: 11. The CDR3 is 15 amino acids. CDR3 in DNA: TGCGCCAGCATGGTGGGGGACAGCGCTCCCTACGAGCAGTACTTC. This codes for CASMVGDSAPYEQYF.

The chain is built from TRBV28 and TRBJ1-5; maybe TRBD1 (6 bases). The CDR3 runs 15 residues. Germline CDR1 reads MDHEN; CDR2 reads SYDVKM. V lost 3 bases, J lost 4 bases, and 13 bases lay in between. For the CDR3, the DNA is TGTGCCAGCAGTTTGTCAGACAGGTATAATCAGCCCCAGCATTTT. Its translation is CASSLSDRYNQPQHF.

This chain joins TRBV29-1 and TRBJ2-7, with TRBD2 identical over 11 bases. The CDR3 is 14 residues long. The J segment lost 4 bases and the V segment lost 4 bases, leaving 6 bases of the junction unmatched. Germline CDR1 is SQVTM and CDR2 is ANQGSEA. Written as DNA, the CDR3 is TGCAGCGTTGCTAGCGGGAGGCCCCTTTACGAGCAGTACTTC. As protein: CSVASGRPLYEQYF.

The J gene is TRBJ1-5, the V gene TRBV7-2; 9 bases line up with TRBD1. This CDR3 is 15 amino acids long. Germline CDR1 reads SGHTA; CDR2 reads FQGNSA. Trimming removed 5 bases from V and 5 bases from J; junction bases left unmatched: 7. The CDR3 is CASSPEDRGYQPQHF. The CDR3 DNA reads as TGTGCCAGCAGCCCGGAGGACAGGGGTTATCAGCCCCAGCATTTT.

The chain combines TRBV10-3 with TRBJ1-5; D unresolved. This CDR3 has 15 residues. Germline V gene sequence: CDR1 ENHRY, CDR2 SYGVKD. The germline V and J ends were trimmed by 5 bases and 1 base, with 12 bases remaining between them. The CDR3 DNA follows: TGTGCCATCAGTTATGACCCGAGGAGCAATCAGCCCCAGCATTTT. The encoded protein is CAISYDPRSNQPQHF.

The chain carries TRBV15 and TRBJ1-3, with D unclear. V was shortened by 5 bases and J by 0 bases, with 11 bases between the two germline ends. Germline CDR1 is LNHNV and CDR2 is YYDKDF (reference sequence). CDR3 size: 15 residues. DNA of the CDR3: TGTGCCACCAGCGAGCGGGTCCTCTCTGGAAACACCATATATTTT. This gives the protein CATSERVLSGNTIYF.

The chain recombines TRBV30 with TRBJ2-5, with a weak D call TRBD2 (8 bases). This CDR3 region has 14 residues. Germline V gives CDR1 GTSNPN, CDR2 SVGIG (reference sequence). V was clipped by 8 bases and J by 3 bases, with 19 bases between them. The CDR3: CALETGGGKETQYF. Written as DNA, the CDR3 is TGTGCCCTGGAAACGGGAGGGGGCAAAGAGACCCAGTACTTC.

The chain has TRBV29-1 and TRBJ1-4; D is possibly TRBD1 (6 bases). The germline CDR1 and CDR2 sequences are SQVTM and ANQGSEA. CDR3 length: 11 residues. V was pared by 7 bases and J by 8 bases, with 11 bases between. Written as DNA, the CDR3 is TGCAGCGCCCCGAGGGGGGAAAAACTGTTTTTT. This codes for CSAPRGEKLFF.